This TCR beta chain was recovered during a study of cytomegalovirus exposure and HLA in healthy donors. Sequenced by immunoSEQ multiplex PCR; TCRdb stores in-frame clones only, minus some. The sample contains 150,000 to 200,000 clones, approximately 86% of which appear only once. Findings of the study overall: First-cohort TCR clusters were later found to tend to co-occur in the 120 or so validation repertoires. Cytomegalovirus association was assigned to 150 to 200 TCR beta chains.

The CDR3 has 14 amino acids. Germline V gene data show CDR1 as MNHEY and CDR2 as SVGAGI. J gave up 4 bases and V 0 bases, and 0 bases lay outside the gene matches. In the case of this clone: Its antigen is unidentified.

The chain has TRBV6-5 and TRBJ1-2; 9 bases fit TRBD1. Sequences were obtained from PBMCs. The source is a man under 40 in good health and CMV-seropositive. CDR3 in DNA: TGTGCCAGCAGTTACTCGGGACAGGGCTATGGCTACACCTTC. It encodes CASSYSGQGYGYTF.